A selection of T cell receptor beta chains follows, all from one sample in a study of T cell repertoires in cytomegalovirus infection. From the reads, TCRdb called clonotypes with MiXCR, one entry per CDR3 protein. The sample holds 200,000 to 300,000 distinct CDR3 sequences, less than 9.5% seen once. Sequenced material: PBMCs. Every receptor here comes from a human donor in good health (CMV status not recorded). Some clones in this sample may be carry-over from other donors' samples. The CDR3 runs from the conserved cysteine through the conserved F or W. D genes are given only for firm matches. Only part of the rows carry a size: once, few, many, or a class if the clone is expanded.

CDR3nt: TGTGCCAGCAGCGCCAGGAGGAACACTGAAGCTTTCTTT; CDR3aa: CASSARRNTEAFF; v_gene: TRBV7-8; abundance: many; d_gene: .; j_gene: TRBJ1-1
CDR3nt: TGTGCCAGCAGTTTCTGGGAAAGAGGGTACGCTGAAGCTTTCTTT; CDR3aa: CASSFWERGYAEAFF; v_gene: TRBV28; abundance: .; d_gene: .; j_gene: TRBJ1-1
CDR3nt: TGCAGTGCTAGAGCCAGTGAAGCTGCCAATCAGCCCCAGCATTTT; CDR3aa: CSARASEAANQPQHF; v_gene: TRBV20-1; abundance: many; d_gene: .; j_gene: TRBJ1-5
CDR3nt: TGTGCCAGCAGCTTAAACCGGAGGGCCTCCTACAATGAGCAGTTCTTC; CDR3aa: CASSLNRRASYNEQFF; v_gene: TRBV7-2; abundance: many; d_gene: .; j_gene: TRBJ2-1
CDR3nt: TGTGCCAGCAGCTCCCCGGGACTAGCGGGACGCCACGAGCAGTACTTC; CDR3aa: CASSSPGLAGRHEQYF; v_gene: TRBV7-2; abundance: many; d_gene: TRBD2; j_gene: TRBJ2-7
CDR3nt: TGTGCCAGCAGCCTGGACAGGGCTAATTCACCCCTCCACTTT; CDR3aa: CASSLDRANSPLHF; v_gene: TRBV6-2/TRBV6-3; abundance: few; d_gene: TRBD1; j_gene: TRBJ1-6
CDR3nt: TGTGCCAGCAGCGACGGACAGGGGACTGAAGCTTTCTTT; CDR3aa: CASSDGQGTEAFF; v_gene: TRBV7-9; abundance: few; d_gene: TRBD1; j_gene: TRBJ1-1
CDR3nt: TGTGCCAGCCTCTGGACTGAGAACACTGAAGCTTTCTTT; CDR3aa: CASLWTENTEAFF; v_gene: TRBV28; abundance: .; d_gene: .; j_gene: TRBJ1-1
CDR3nt: TGTGCCAGCAGTTTCACCATGGGCACTGAAGCTTTCTTT; CDR3aa: CASSFTMGTEAFF; v_gene: TRBV12-3/TRBV12-4; abundance: few; d_gene: .; j_gene: TRBJ1-1
CDR3nt: TGTGCCAGCAGGGACTCCTACAATGAGCAGTTCTTC; CDR3aa: CASRDSYNEQFF; v_gene: TRBV6-2/TRBV6-3; abundance: many; d_gene: .; j_gene: TRBJ2-1
CDR3nt: TGTGCCAGCAGTTACTCGTTAAGCACAGATACGCAGTATTTT; CDR3aa: CASSYSLSTDTQYF; v_gene: TRBV6-6; abundance: many; d_gene: .; j_gene: TRBJ2-3
CDR3nt: TGTGCCAGCAGCGGCAGCACAGGGGGCAATCAGCCCCAGCATTTT; CDR3aa: CASSGSTGGNQPQHF; v_gene: TRBV7-2; abundance: many; d_gene: TRBD1; j_gene: TRBJ1-5
CDR3nt: TGTGCCAGCAGCTTAAGGGAACGGGACAGGGGTAATTCACCCCTCCACTTT; CDR3aa: CASSLRERDRGNSPLHF; v_gene: TRBV7-2; abundance: many; d_gene: TRBD1; j_gene: TRBJ1-6
CDR3nt: TGTGCCAGCAGCTTCCGAATGACGGACCGAGCAACTAATGAAAAACTGTTTTTT; CDR3aa: CASSFRMTDRATNEKLFF; v_gene: TRBV7-2; abundance: many; d_gene: .; j_gene: TRBJ1-4
CDR3nt: TGTGCCGGGGGCCCAACCTTGCAGGGCTCCTACAATGAGCAGTTCTTC; CDR3aa: CAGGPTLQGSYNEQFF; v_gene: TRBV2; abundance: .; d_gene: .; j_gene: TRBJ2-1
CDR3nt: TGCGCCAGCAGCCAAGATTGGGCGGGAGTGACGGATGAGCAGTTCTTC; CDR3aa: CASSQDWAGVTDEQFF; v_gene: TRBV4-1; abundance: .; d_gene: TRBD2; j_gene: TRBJ2-1
CDR3nt: TGTGCCAGCAGTCCGCATTCAGGGTATTATCAGCCCCAGCATTTT; CDR3aa: CASSPHSGYYQPQHF; v_gene: TRBV28; abundance: few; d_gene: .; j_gene: TRBJ1-5
CDR3nt: TGCAGTGCTCCCCTTCACGCAACGGACACTGAAGCTTTCTTT; CDR3aa: CSAPLHATDTEAFF; v_gene: TRBV20-1; abundance: few; d_gene: .; j_gene: TRBJ1-1
CDR3nt: TGTGCCAGCAGTTGGACAGCTGAAGCTTTCTTT; CDR3aa: CASSWTAEAFF; v_gene: TRBV2; abundance: many; d_gene: .; j_gene: TRBJ1-1
CDR3nt: TGCAGCGTTGAGGGGACACTAGCGGGCCAGGGGGATACGCAGTATTTT; CDR3aa: CSVEGTLAGQGDTQYF; v_gene: TRBV29-1; abundance: few; d_gene: TRBD2; j_gene: TRBJ2-3
CDR3nt: TGTGCCAGCAGCTTACTCAGGGATAGCAATCAGCCCCAGCATTTT; CDR3aa: CASSLLRDSNQPQHF; v_gene: TRBV11-2; abundance: many; d_gene: .; j_gene: TRBJ1-5
CDR3nt: TGTGCCACCAGCGGAGGGGGTCAGCCCCAGCATTTT; CDR3aa: CATSGGGQPQHF; v_gene: TRBV15; abundance: .; d_gene: .; j_gene: TRBJ1-5
CDR3nt: TGTGCCAGCAGTTCAGCCCAGGGGATCGGGCAGTTCTTC; CDR3aa: CASSSAQGIGQFF; v_gene: TRBV7-2; abundance: many; d_gene: .; j_gene: TRBJ2-1
CDR3nt: TGTGCCAGCAGCTTGGCGCTTTCGTTACTACTCTCCTACAATGAGCAGTTCTTC; CDR3aa: CASSLALSLLLSYNEQFF; v_gene: TRBV7-8; abundance: many; d_gene: .; j_gene: TRBJ2-1
CDR3nt: TGTGCCAGCAGTTTTACGACTAGTGGATCAGAGACCCAGTACTTC; CDR3aa: CASSFTTSGSETQYF; v_gene: TRBV28; abundance: many; d_gene: .; j_gene: TRBJ2-5
CDR3nt: TGTGCCAGTAGTATCTGGGGGCTCGACACTGAAGCTTTCTTT; CDR3aa: CASSIWGLDTEAFF; v_gene: TRBV19; abundance: many; d_gene: .; j_gene: TRBJ1-1
CDR3nt: TGTGCCAGCAGCACCCGACGTGAAGGAGGGTCTGGAAACACCATATATTTT; CDR3aa: CASSTRREGGSGNTIYF; v_gene: TRBV7-2; abundance: many; d_gene: .; j_gene: TRBJ1-3
CDR3nt: TGTGCCAGCAGCCCCCAGGGGGCCCCGAACACTGAAGCTTTCTTT; CDR3aa: CASSPQGAPNTEAFF; v_gene: TRBV14; abundance: .; d_gene: TRBD1; j_gene: TRBJ1-1
CDR3nt: TGCGCCAGCAGCCAAGATAGAACTAGCGGGAGTCCCATCTCCTACGAGCAGTACTTC; CDR3aa: CASSQDRTSGSPISYEQYF; v_gene: TRBV4-1; abundance: many; d_gene: TRBD2; j_gene: TRBJ2-7
CDR3nt: TGTGCCAGCAGCTTAACCCCCGCCTATAGCGGGAGGGCGATGAGGGAAGAGACCCAGTACTTC; CDR3aa: CASSLTPAYSGRAMREETQYF; v_gene: TRBV7-2; abundance: many; d_gene: TRBD2; j_gene: TRBJ2-5
CDR3nt: TGTGCCAGCAGCGGACTAGCGCGGCAAGAAGAGACCCAGTACTTC; CDR3aa: CASSGLARQEETQYF; v_gene: TRBV7-2; abundance: many; d_gene: TRBD2; j_gene: TRBJ2-5
CDR3nt: TGTGCCAGCATCCGACTAGCGGGGAATACGCAGTATTTT; CDR3aa: CASIRLAGNTQYF; v_gene: TRBV12-3/TRBV12-4; abundance: many; d_gene: TRBD2; j_gene: TRBJ2-3
CDR3nt: TGTGCCAGTAGTATCCCGGGCCAGGGCCAAGAGACCCAGTACTTC; CDR3aa: CASSIPGQGQETQYF; v_gene: TRBV19; abundance: few; d_gene: .; j_gene: TRBJ2-5
CDR3nt: TGTGCCAGCAGCCTAAGGGGGGCTAATGAAAAACTGTTTTTT; CDR3aa: CASSLRGANEKLFF; v_gene: TRBV14; abundance: few; d_gene: .; j_gene: TRBJ1-4
CDR3nt: TGCAGCGTTGCCCGAGGGACAGGGACAAATGAGCAGTTCTTC; CDR3aa: CSVARGTGTNEQFF; v_gene: TRBV29-1; abundance: .; d_gene: TRBD1; j_gene: TRBJ2-1
CDR3nt: TGCAGTGCGCCCGCACAGGGGACCACTGAAGCTTTCTTT; CDR3aa: CSAPAQGTTEAFF; v_gene: TRBV20-1; abundance: .; d_gene: TRBD1; j_gene: TRBJ1-1
CDR3nt: TGTGCCAGTAGTCACCGGACCCCAGAGGGGTTAGCTTTCTTT; CDR3aa: CASSHRTPEGLAFF; v_gene: TRBV19; abundance: .; d_gene: .; j_gene: TRBJ1-1
CDR3nt: TGTGCCAGCAATCTCGCGGGGGCTGGGGCCAACGTCCTGACTTTC; CDR3aa: CASNLAGAGANVLTF; v_gene: TRBV12-3/TRBV12-4; abundance: .; d_gene: TRBD2; j_gene: TRBJ2-6
CDR3nt: TGTGCCAGTAGTTTATACAGGGATAGCACAGATACGCAGTATTTT; CDR3aa: CASSLYRDSTDTQYF; v_gene: TRBV19; abundance: many; d_gene: .; j_gene: TRBJ2-3
CDR3nt: TGCAGCGTTGATAACAGGGTGTACACTGAAGCTTTCTTT; CDR3aa: CSVDNRVYTEAFF; v_gene: TRBV29-1; abundance: .; d_gene: .; j_gene: TRBJ1-1
CDR3nt: TGCGCCAGCAGCCAAGATGAAATAGAACAGCTCAATCAGCCCCAGCATTTT; CDR3aa: CASSQDEIEQLNQPQHF; v_gene: TRBV4-1; abundance: many; d_gene: .; j_gene: TRBJ1-5